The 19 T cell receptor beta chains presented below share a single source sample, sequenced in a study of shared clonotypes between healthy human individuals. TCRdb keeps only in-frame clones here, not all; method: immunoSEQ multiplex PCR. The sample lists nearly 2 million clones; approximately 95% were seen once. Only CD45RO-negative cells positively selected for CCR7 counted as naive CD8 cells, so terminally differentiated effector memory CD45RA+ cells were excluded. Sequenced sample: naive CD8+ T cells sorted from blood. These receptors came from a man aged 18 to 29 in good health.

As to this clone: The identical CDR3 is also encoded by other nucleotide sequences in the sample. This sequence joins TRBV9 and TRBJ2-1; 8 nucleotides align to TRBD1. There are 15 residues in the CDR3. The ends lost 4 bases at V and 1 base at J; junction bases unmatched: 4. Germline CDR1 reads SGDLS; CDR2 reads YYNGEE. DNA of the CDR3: TGTGCCAGCAGCCCTACAGGGGGGTCCTACAATGAGCAGTTCTTC. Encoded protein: CASSPTGGSYNEQFF.

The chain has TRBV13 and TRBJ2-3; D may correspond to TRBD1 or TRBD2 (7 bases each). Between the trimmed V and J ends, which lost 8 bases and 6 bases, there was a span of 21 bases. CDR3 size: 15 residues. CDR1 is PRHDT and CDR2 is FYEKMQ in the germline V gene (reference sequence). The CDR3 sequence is CASGLGGVNLDTQYF. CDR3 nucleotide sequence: TGTGCCAGCGGACTAGGGGGCGTGAATCTTGATACGCAGTATTTT.

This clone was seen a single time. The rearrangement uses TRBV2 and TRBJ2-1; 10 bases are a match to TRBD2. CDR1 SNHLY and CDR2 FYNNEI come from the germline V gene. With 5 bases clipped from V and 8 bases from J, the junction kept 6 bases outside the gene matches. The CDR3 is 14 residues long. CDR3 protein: CASSSGRAVDEQFF. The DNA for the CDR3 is TGTGCCAGCAGTAGCGGGAGGGCCGTCGATGAGCAGTTCTTC.

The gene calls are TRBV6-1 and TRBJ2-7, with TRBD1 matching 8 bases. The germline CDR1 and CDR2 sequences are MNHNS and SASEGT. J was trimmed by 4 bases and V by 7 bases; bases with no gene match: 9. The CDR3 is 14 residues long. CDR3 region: CASTPRGQWYEQYF. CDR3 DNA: TGTGCCAGCACCCCCAGGGGGCAATGGTACGAGCAGTACTTC.

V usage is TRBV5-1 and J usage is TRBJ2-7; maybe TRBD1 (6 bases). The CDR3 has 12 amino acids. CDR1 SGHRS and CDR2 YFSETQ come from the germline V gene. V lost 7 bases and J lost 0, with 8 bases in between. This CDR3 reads CASRDNSYEQYF. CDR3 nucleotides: TGCGCCAGCCGGGACAACTCCTACGAGCAGTACTTC.

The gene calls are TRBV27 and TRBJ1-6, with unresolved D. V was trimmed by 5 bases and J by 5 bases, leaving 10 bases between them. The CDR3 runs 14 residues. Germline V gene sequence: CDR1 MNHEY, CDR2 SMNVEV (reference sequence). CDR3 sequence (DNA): TGTGCCAGCAGTCCCTGGGCGAATAATTCACCCCTCCACTTT. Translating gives CASSPWANNSPLHF.

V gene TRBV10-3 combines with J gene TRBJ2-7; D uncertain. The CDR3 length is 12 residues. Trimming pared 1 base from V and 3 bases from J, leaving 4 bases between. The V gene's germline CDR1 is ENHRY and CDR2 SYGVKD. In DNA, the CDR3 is TGTGCCATCAGTGAGTTCAACTACGAGCAGTACTTC. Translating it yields CAISEFNYEQYF.

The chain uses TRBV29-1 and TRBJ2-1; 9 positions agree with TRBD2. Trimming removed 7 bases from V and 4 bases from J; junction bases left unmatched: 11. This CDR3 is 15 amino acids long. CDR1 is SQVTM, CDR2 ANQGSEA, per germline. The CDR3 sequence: CSGTPLAGNYNEQFF. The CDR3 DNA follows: TGCAGCGGAACCCCCCTAGCGGGGAATTACAATGAGCAGTTCTTC.

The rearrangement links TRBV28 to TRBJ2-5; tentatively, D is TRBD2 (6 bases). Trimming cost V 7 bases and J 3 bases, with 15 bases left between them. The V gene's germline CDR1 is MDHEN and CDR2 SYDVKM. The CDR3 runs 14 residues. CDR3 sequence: CASTLVGGEETQYF. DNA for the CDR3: TGTGCCAGCACCCTCGTAGGAGGGGAAGAGACCCAGTACTTC.

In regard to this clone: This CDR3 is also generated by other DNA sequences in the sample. CDR3 nucleotides: TGTGCCAGCTCACCGGGGGTCACCTACGAGCAGTACTTC. Its protein is CASSPGVTYEQYF. This rearrangement joins TRBV18 to TRBJ2-7, with D perhaps TRBD1 or TRBD2 (5 bases each). CDR3 length: 13 residues. Germline-derived CDR1 and CDR2 are KGHSH and LQKENI. Trimming pared 3 bases from V and 2 bases from J, leaving 8 bases between.

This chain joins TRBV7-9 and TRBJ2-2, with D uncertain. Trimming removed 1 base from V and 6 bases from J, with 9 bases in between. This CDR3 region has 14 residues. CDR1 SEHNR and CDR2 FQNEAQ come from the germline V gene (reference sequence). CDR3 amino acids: CASSLENRAGELFF. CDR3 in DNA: TGTGCCAGCAGCTTAGAAAATAGAGCCGGGGAGCTGTTTTTT.

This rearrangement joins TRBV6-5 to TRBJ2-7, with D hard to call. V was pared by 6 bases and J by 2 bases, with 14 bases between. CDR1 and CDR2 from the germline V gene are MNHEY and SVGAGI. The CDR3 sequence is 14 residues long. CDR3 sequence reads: CASRVTDGAYEQYF. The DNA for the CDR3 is TGTGCCAGCAGGGTGACGGACGGAGCCTACGAGCAGTACTTC.

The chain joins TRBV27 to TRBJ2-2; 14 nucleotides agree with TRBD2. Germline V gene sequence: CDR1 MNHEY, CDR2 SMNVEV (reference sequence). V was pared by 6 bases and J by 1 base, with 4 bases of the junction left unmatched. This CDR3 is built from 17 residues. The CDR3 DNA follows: TGTGCCAGCAGGGCGGGGACTAGCGGGAGGAACACCGGGGAGCTGTTTTTT. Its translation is CASRAGTSGRNTGELFF.

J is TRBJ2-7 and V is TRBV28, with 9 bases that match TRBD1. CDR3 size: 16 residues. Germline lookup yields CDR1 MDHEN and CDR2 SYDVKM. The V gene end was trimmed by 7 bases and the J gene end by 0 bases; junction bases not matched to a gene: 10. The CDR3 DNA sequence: TGTGCCAGCACCTTGGGGACAGGGCTTAACTCCTACGAGCAGTACTTC. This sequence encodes CASTLGTGLNSYEQYF.

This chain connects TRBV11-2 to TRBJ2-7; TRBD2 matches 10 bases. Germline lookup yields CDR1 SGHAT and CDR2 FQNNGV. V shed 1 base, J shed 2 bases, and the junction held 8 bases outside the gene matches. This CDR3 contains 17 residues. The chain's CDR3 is CASSLATSGPLTYEQYF. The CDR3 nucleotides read TGTGCCAGCAGCTTAGCGACTAGCGGGCCTCTAACCTACGAGCAGTACTTC.

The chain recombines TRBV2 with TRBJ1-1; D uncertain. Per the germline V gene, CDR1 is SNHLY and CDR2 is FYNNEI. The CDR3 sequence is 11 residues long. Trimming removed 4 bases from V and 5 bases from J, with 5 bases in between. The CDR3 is CASSASTEAFF. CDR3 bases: TGTGCCAGCAGTGCGAGTACTGAAGCTTTCTTT.

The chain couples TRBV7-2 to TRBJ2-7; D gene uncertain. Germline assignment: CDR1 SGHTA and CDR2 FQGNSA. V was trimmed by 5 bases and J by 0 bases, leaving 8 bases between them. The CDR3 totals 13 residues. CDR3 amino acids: CASSVTASYEQYF. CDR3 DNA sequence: TGTGCCAGCAGCGTCACAGCCTCCTACGAGCAGTACTTC.

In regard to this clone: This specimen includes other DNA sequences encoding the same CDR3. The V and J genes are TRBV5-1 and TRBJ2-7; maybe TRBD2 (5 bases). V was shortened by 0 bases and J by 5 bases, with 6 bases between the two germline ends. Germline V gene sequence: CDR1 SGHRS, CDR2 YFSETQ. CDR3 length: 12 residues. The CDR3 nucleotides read TGCGCCAGCAGCTTGGCGGGGAACGAGCAGTACTTC. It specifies CASSLAGNEQYF.

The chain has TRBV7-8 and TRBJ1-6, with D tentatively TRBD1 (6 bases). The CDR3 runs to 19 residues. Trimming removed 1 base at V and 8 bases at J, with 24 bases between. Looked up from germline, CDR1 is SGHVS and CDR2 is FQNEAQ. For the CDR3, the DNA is TGTGCCAGCAGCTTAGATGGGCCAGGGGAGGCGTTTTGGGATTCACCCCTCCACTTT. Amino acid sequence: CASSLDGPGEAFWDSPLHF. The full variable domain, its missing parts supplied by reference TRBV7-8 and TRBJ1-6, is GAGVSQSPRYKVAKRGQDVALRCDPISGHVSLFWYQQALGQGPEFLTYFQNEAQLDKSGLPSDRFFAERPEGSVSTLKIQRTQQEDSAVYLCASSLDGPGEAFWDSPLHFGNGTRLTVT.